This T cell receptor (beta chain) was sequenced in a study of cytomegalovirus exposure and HLA in healthy donors. Study as a whole: The study's early data release held about 80 million unique TCRs from HLA-typed donors.

The length of the CDR3 is 15 residues. Germline V gives CDR1 SGHRS, CDR2 YFSETQ. V dropped 6 bases and J dropped 0; count of bases not matched to a gene: 5. It was with 60 Vbeta and 13 Jbeta primers that the PCR ran. Repertoires were generated with immunoSEQ multiplex PCR, while TCRdb's copy carries only in-frame clones and drops some. The table records 150,000 or so clones, approximately 80% of them present only once. Sequencing used PBMCs. This TCR derives from a man aged 25 to 40 in good health and CMV-seropositive. The chain recombines TRBV5-1 with TRBJ2-2; 7 positions match TRBD2. The CDR3, as DNA: TGCGCCAGCACGCCAGCGGGAACGAACACCGGGGAGCTGTTTTTT. As protein: CASTPAGTNTGELFF.